What follows are 31 T cell receptor beta chains derived from one specimen sequenced in a study of cytomegalovirus exposure and HLA in healthy donors. The study ran its PCR with 60 Vbeta and 13 Jbeta primers. TCRdb's copy holds only in-frame clones and misses some; the assay was immunoSEQ multiplex PCR. The table lists about 98,000 clones, around 67% of them singletons. Sequenced material: PBMCs. Receptors originate from a male donor in good health and CMV-seronegative.

CDR3 nucleotides: TGTGCCTGGAGAGGTACAGGGCTCACTGAAGCTTTCTTT. It encodes CAWRGTGLTEAFF. This chain links TRBV30 with TRBJ1-1, with D tentatively TRBD1 (6 bases). The CDR3 is 13 residues long. Trimming pared 3 bases from V and 4 bases from J, leaving 12 bases between. Looked up from germline, CDR1 is GTSNPN and CDR2 is SVGIG (reference sequence).

This clone was counted a few times. This chain uses TRBV11-3 with TRBJ2-1, with 8 nucleotides matching TRBD1. The CDR3 contains 14 residues. Germline V gene lookup returns CDR1 SGHNT and CDR2 YENEEA. J was trimmed by 1 base and V by 8 bases; bases with no gene match: 4. CDR3 sequence reads: CASATGGSYNEQFF. The CDR3 bases are TGTGCCAGCGCTACAGGGGGGTCCTACAATGAGCAGTTCTTC.

This clone was counted a few times. The chain couples TRBV7-3 to TRBJ1-1; D is perhaps TRBD1 (5 bases). CDR3 length: 15 residues. V dropped 5 bases and J dropped 2 bases, with 15 bases sitting between them. The germline gives CDR1 SGHTA, CDR2 FQGTGA. The CDR3, as DNA: TGTGCCAGCAGCCCAGGGCCGATGATCAACACTGAAGCTTTCTTT. This translates into CASSPGPMINTEAFF.

The chain links TRBV19 to TRBJ2-3; TRBD1 matches at 7 bases. V lost 10 bases, J lost 0 bases, and 7 bases stayed unmatched. Germline CDR1 and CDR2: LNHDA and SQIVND (reference sequence). The CDR3 is 14 residues long. The CDR3 loop reads CATRGTTSTDTQYF. The CDR3 DNA reads TGTGCCACCAGGGGGACCACTAGCACAGATACGCAGTATTTT.

The chain carries TRBV5-1 and TRBJ1-1; D is undetermined. The CDR3 length is 13 residues. V lost 4 bases and J 8 bases, leaving 15 bases between the germline ends. CDR1 and CDR2 (germline): SGHRS, YFSETQ. CDR3 coding DNA: TGCGCCAGCAGCCTCCCGACTGCGGCGGAAGCTTTCTTT. Protein: CASSLPTAAEAFF.

CDR3 sequence: CASSLLAQETQYF. CDR3 coding DNA: TGTGCCAGCAGTTTATTGGCTCAAGAGACCCAGTACTTC. The chain links TRBV27 to TRBJ2-5; D not certain. With 1 base removed from V and 2 bases from J, the gap between germline ends came to 5 bases. The germline gives CDR1 MNHEY, CDR2 SMNVEV (reference sequence). This CDR3 comprises 13 residues.

This sequence joins TRBV29-1 and TRBJ2-3, with D possibly being TRBD1 (5 bases). The CDR3 is 13 amino acids. The V end lost 3 bases, the J end lost 2 bases, and 9 bases lay between the germline ends. Germline V lookup: CDR1 SQVTM, CDR2 ANQGSEA. CDR3 residues: CSVDKGLTDTQYF. The CDR3 DNA sequence: TGCAGCGTTGACAAGGGGCTCACAGATACGCAGTATTTT.

J is TRBJ2-7 and V is TRBV19; no clear D. V lost 4 bases, J lost 6 bases, and 13 bases lay in between. There are 13 residues in the CDR3. CDR1 is LNHDA, CDR2 SQIVND, per germline (reference sequence). CDR3 sequence: CASSTSATGEQYF. The DNA for the CDR3 is TGTGCCAGTAGTACTTCCGCGACGGGCGAGCAGTACTTC.

The V gene is TRBV7-9, the J gene TRBJ2-7; D remains unclear. Looked up from germline, CDR1 is SEHNR and CDR2 is FQNEAQ (reference sequence). Between the trimmed V and J ends, which lost 6 bases and 1 base, there was a span of 16 bases. CDR3 length: 15 amino acids. The CDR3 loop reads CASRLGTVGSYEQYF. CDR3 bases: TGTGCCAGCAGGCTCGGCACAGTTGGATCCTACGAGCAGTACTTC. Variable domain in full (rest from reference TRBV7-9 and TRBJ2-7): DTGVSQNPRHKITKRGQNVTFRCDPISEHNRLYWYRQTLGQGPEFLTYFQNEAQLEKSRLLSDRFSAERPKGSFSTLEIQRTEQGDSAMYLCASRLGTVGSYEQYFGPGTRLTVT.

This clone showed up just a few times. The rearrangement links TRBV28 to TRBJ1-1, with TRBD1 identical over 8 bases. From germline, CDR1 is MDHEN and CDR2 SYDVKM. V trimming: 5 bases; J trimming: 0 bases; junction bases outside the gene matches: 14. This CDR3 is built from 18 residues. The CDR3, as DNA: TGTGCCAGCAGTAGCCCCAGGGGGCACCTCCCCCTGAACACTGAAGCTTTCTTT. This codes for CASSSPRGHLPLNTEAFF.

This clone was picked up a small number of times. This chain links TRBV27 with TRBJ1-5, with D uncertain. The V end was cut by 5 bases, the J end by 2 bases, with 19 bases between. The germline V gene encodes CDR1 MNHEY and CDR2 SMNVEV (reference sequence). The CDR3 is 17 amino acids. In DNA, the CDR3 is TGTGCCAGCAGTCGTGGAGGCCCTAACGCGGGCAATCAGCCCCAGCATTTT. It yields the protein CASSRGGPNAGNQPQHF.

The chain carries TRBV28 and TRBJ1-1; D is uncertain. The CDR3 length is 12 residues. Germline V gives CDR1 MDHEN, CDR2 SYDVKM. Between the trimmed V and J ends, which lost 6 bases and 4 bases, there was a span of 9 bases. The CDR3 DNA reads TGTGCCAGCAGCCCGGTGGTCACTGAAGCTTTCTTT. As protein: CASSPVVTEAFF.

The rearrangement joins TRBV7-9 to TRBJ2-1, with 10 bases fitting TRBD2. The CDR3 length is 16 residues. V shed 3 bases and J 5 bases; nucleotides not matched to a gene: 7. From germline, CDR1 is SEHNR and CDR2 FQNEAQ (reference sequence). The CDR3: CASSFVLAGIDNEQFF. The CDR3 DNA is TGTGCCAGCAGCTTCGTACTAGCGGGAATAGACAATGAGCAGTTCTTC.

This clone came up a few times. This chain joins TRBV15 and TRBJ2-7; D is undetermined. The germline CDR1 and CDR2 sequences are LNHNV and YYDKDF (reference sequence). V was cut by 0 bases and J by 0 bases, with 15 bases left in between. The CDR3 runs 17 residues. CDR3 nucleotide sequence: TGTGCCACCAGCAGAGATGTGGGCCGATTGCTCTCCTACGAGCAGTACTTC. Protein: CATSRDVGRLLSYEQYF.

The chain couples TRBV2 to TRBJ2-6, with D possibly matching TRBD2 (6 bases). The CDR3 covers 16 residues. Germline V lookup: CDR1 SNHLY, CDR2 FYNNEI. The germline V and J ends were trimmed by 7 bases and 4 bases, with 17 bases remaining between them. CDR3 in DNA: TGTGCCAGCAAGAGATCGGCCGCGGGAGGGGCCAACGTCCTGACTTTC. The encoded protein is CASKRSAAGGANVLTF.

This sequence joins TRBV5-4 and TRBJ2-2; no firm D call. Germline CDR1 SGHNT, CDR2 YYREEE (reference sequence). V lost 0 bases and J 3 bases, leaving 6 bases between the germline ends. The CDR3 totals 14 residues. The CDR3 bases are TGTGCCAGCAGCTTGGCACTTCACACCGGGGAGCTGTTTTTT. Protein product: CASSLALHTGELFF.

This rearrangement joins TRBV4-3 to TRBJ2-3, with 7 nucleotides matching TRBD2. Germline CDR1 LGHNA, CDR2 YSLEER. The CDR3 runs to 16 residues. The ends lost 0 bases at V and 0 bases at J; junction bases unmatched: 3. The CDR3 DNA reads as TGCGCCAGCAGCCAAGAGGTAGCGGGTAGCACAGATACGCAGTATTTT. It is translated as CASSQEVAGSTDTQYF.

The count of this clone is one. The chain has TRBV7-2 and TRBJ2-5; the match to TRBD1 covers 7 bases. The germline CDR1 and CDR2 sequences are SGHTA and FQGNSA. The V gene end was trimmed by 5 bases and the J gene end by 1 base; junction bases not matched to a gene: 7. This CDR3 is 15 amino acids long. CDR3 residues: CASSRTGVVQETQYF. Here the CDR3 DNA reads TGTGCCAGCAGCAGAACAGGGGTGGTCCAAGAGACCCAGTACTTC.

The CDR3 loop reads CASSTQGYGYTF. The CDR3 coding sequence is TGTGCCAGTAGTACTCAGGGGTATGGCTACACCTTC. The V gene is TRBV19, the J gene TRBJ1-2; possibly TRBD1 for D (6 bases). The CDR3 is 12 residues long. Trimming took 4 bases from V and 5 from J, leaving 8 bases between them. The germline CDR1 and CDR2 sequences are LNHDA and SQIVND (reference sequence).

Details on this clone: Relative to the germline gene, one junction end is altered; a read error may explain this. This chain links TRBV7-7 with TRBJ2-3; perhaps TRBD1 as D (5 bases). This CDR3 is built from 15 residues. Germline V gene lookup returns CDR1 SSHAT and CDR2 FNYEAQ (reference sequence). CDR3 sequence reads: CASSLRDSSTDTQYF. The CDR3 bases are TGTGCTAGCAGCTTACGCGACAGTAGCACAGATACGCAGTATTTT.

The CDR3 DNA is TGTGCCAGCAGTTTATCCCCAGGGAACACTGAAGCTTTCTTT. Its translation is CASSLSPGNTEAFF. The chain uses TRBV28 and TRBJ1-1; the D is unclear. The V gene lost 1 base and the J gene lost 1 base, with 7 bases spanning the gap. The CDR3 totals 14 residues. Per the germline V gene, CDR1 is MDHEN and CDR2 is SYDVKM. Full variable domain (outside the CDR3, taken from reference TRBV28 and TRBJ1-1): DVKVTQSSRYLVKRTGEKVFLECVQDMDHENMFWYRQDPGLGLRLIYFSYDVKMKEKGDIPEGYSVSREKKERFSLILESASTNQTSMYLCASSLSPGNTEAFFGQGTRLTVV.

This clone was recorded once. The rearrangement links TRBV6-5 to TRBJ2-2, with TRBD1 identical over 7 bases. V shed 2 bases and J 4 bases; nucleotides not matched to a gene: 4. The CDR3 consists of 15 residues. Germline values: CDR1 MNHEY, CDR2 SVGAGI. CDR3 nucleotide sequence: TGTGCCAGCAGTTACCGGACAGGCCCCACCGGGGAGCTGTTTTTT. It encodes CASSYRTGPTGELFF.

The V gene is TRBV4-2, the J gene TRBJ2-3, with 10 bases that match TRBD2. Germline V gene sequence: CDR1 LGHNA, CDR2 YNFKEQ. The CDR3 is made up of 16 amino acids. Germline trimming cut 3 bases from V and 1 base from J; bases unmatched to any gene: 4. The CDR3 sequence is CASSQVTSGGTDTQYF. CDR3 sequence (DNA): TGTGCCAGCAGCCAGGTCACTAGCGGGGGCACAGATACGCAGTATTTT.

This chain uses TRBV4-1 with TRBJ2-1; 9 bases agree with TRBD2. The CDR3 totals 16 residues. Germline-derived CDR1 and CDR2 are MGHRA and YSYEKL. The J segment lost 9 bases and the V segment lost 0 bases, leaving 9 bases of the junction unmatched. CDR3 DNA: TGCGCCAGCAGCCAAGATGGGGTAGCGGGAGAGGCTGAGCAGTTCTTC. It codes for CASSQDGVAGEAEQFF.

The V call is TRBV7-3, the J call TRBJ2-5; TRBD1 matches at 8 bases. The V gene end was trimmed by 2 bases and the J gene end by 4 bases; junction bases not matched to a gene: 6. This CDR3 region has 15 residues. Germline-derived CDR1 and CDR2 are SGHTA and FQGTGA. In nucleotides, the CDR3 is TGTGCCAGCAGCTTATCCGGGACAGGAAGAGAGACCCAGTACTTC. Translating gives CASSLSGTGRETQYF. Full variable domain (remainder filled in from reference TRBV7-3 and TRBJ2-5): GAGVSQTPSNKVTEKGKYVELRCDPISGHTALYWYRQSLGQGPEFLIYFQGTGAADDSGLPNDRFFAVRPEGSVSTLKIQRTERGDSAVYLCASSLSGTGRETQYFGPGTRLLVL.

The table lists this clone with a count of one. The J gene is TRBJ2-7, the V gene TRBV5-4; 13 positions agree with TRBD2. Germline trimming cut 4 bases from V and 3 bases from J; bases unmatched to any gene: 1. Germline V gene lookup returns CDR1 SGHNT and CDR2 YYREEE (reference sequence). The CDR3 loop spans 14 amino acids. In DNA, the CDR3 is TGTGCCAGCAGCCGACTAGCGGGAGGCTACGAGCAGTACTTC. This sequence encodes CASSRLAGGYEQYF.

The chain uses TRBV5-1 and TRBJ2-7; TRBD1 aligns across 11 bases. J gave up 2 bases and V 3 bases, and 4 bases lay outside the gene matches. The CDR3 is 15 amino acids. Germline V lookup: CDR1 SGHRS, CDR2 YFSETQ. Written as DNA, the CDR3 is TGCGCCAGCAGCTCAGCGGGACAGGGGGCCTACGAGCAGTACTTC. Its protein is CASSSAGQGAYEQYF. Supplemented by reference TRBV5-1 and TRBJ2-7, the full variable domain reads KAGVTQTPRYLIKTRGQQVTLSCSPISGHRSVSWYQQTPGQGLQFLFEYFSETQRNKGNFPGRFSGRQFSNSRSEMNVSTLELGDSALYLCASSSAGQGAYEQYFGPGTRLTVT.

The chain couples TRBV7-2 to TRBJ1-5; possibly TRBD1 for D (6 bases). The germline CDR1 and CDR2 sequences are SGHTA and FQGNSA. The CDR3 covers 15 residues. The V end lost 5 bases, the J end lost 2 bases, and 13 bases lay between the germline ends. The CDR3 bases are TGTGCCAGCAGCGTGGGGGCTTCGGGCAATCAGCCCCAGCATTTT. This codes for CASSVGASGNQPQHF. Full variable domain (outside the CDR3, taken from reference TRBV7-2 and TRBJ1-5): GAGVSQSPSNKVTEKGKDVELRCDPISGHTALYWYRQSLGQGLEFLIYFQGNSAPDKSGLPSDRFSAERTGGSVSTLTIQRTQQEDSAVYLCASSVGASGNQPQHFGDGTRLSIL.

This clone showed up just a few times. This CDR3 is also generated by other DNA sequences in the sample. The rearrangement uses TRBV6-5 and TRBJ1-2; D may be TRBD1 (6 bases). CDR3 length: 14 amino acids. Germline loops: CDR1 MNHEY, CDR2 SVGAGI. The V end lost 4 bases, the J end lost 4 bases, and 13 bases lay between the germline ends. The CDR3 sequence: CASSSSTTGYGYTF. The CDR3, as DNA: TGTGCCAGCAGTTCCTCCACGACAGGCTATGGCTACACCTTC.

The genes are TRBV5-1 and TRBJ2-5; maybe TRBD1 (6 bases). Germline V lookup: CDR1 SGHRS, CDR2 YFSETQ. The V and J ends lost 2 bases and 5 bases respectively, with 10 bases between them. The CDR3 runs to 13 residues. CDR3 in amino acids: CASSLQGMETQYF. In nucleotides, the CDR3 is TGCGCCAGCAGCTTACAGGGAATGGAGACCCAGTACTTC.

This chain joins TRBV27 and TRBJ2-7; D might be TRBD1 (5 bases). The CDR3 is 14 residues long. V was trimmed by 4 bases and J by 2 bases, leaving 12 bases between them. Germline CDR1 MNHEY, CDR2 SMNVEV (reference sequence). DNA for the CDR3: TGTGCCAGCAGTTCCCGGACACCTCCCTACGAGCAGTACTTC. Translating it yields CASSSRTPPYEQYF.